Each of the 25 T cell receptor beta chains below was sequenced from the same sample in a study of OX40 agonist ivuxolimab in advanced cancers. Clones were read by immunoSEQ multiplex PCR, and TCRdb kept only the in-frame ones, dropping some. The sample holds 30,000 to 35,000 clones, approximately 79% seen once. The sample here was CD4+ or CD8+ T cells sorted from blood, taken in a trial of the OX40 agonist ivuxolimab. The receptors originated from an adult with an advanced solid tumor such as melanoma, head and neck, liver or kidney cancer.

The gene calls are TRBV4-1 and TRBJ2-1; D gene ambiguous. The V end lost 5 bases, the J end lost 3 bases, and 5 bases lay between the germline ends. CDR1 is MGHRA, CDR2 YSYEKL, per germline. This CDR3 comprises 12 residues. The CDR3 reads CASSLSYNEQFF. CDR3 in DNA: TGCGCCAGCAGCTTGAGCTACAATGAGCAGTTCTTC.

CDR3 in DNA: TGTGCCAGCAGTTACACAGAGGACTATGGCTACACCTTC. Protein sequence: CASSYTEDYGYTF. The chain joins TRBV2 to TRBJ1-2, with D unresolved. Trimming stripped 5 bases from V and 3 bases from J, with 10 bases between. The CDR3 consists of 13 residues. In germline, CDR1 is SNHLY, CDR2 FYNNEI.

The genes are TRBV27 and TRBJ2-1; no clear D. Looked up from germline, CDR1 is MNHEY and CDR2 is SMNVEV (reference sequence). Trimming stripped 4 bases from V and 5 bases from J, with 9 bases between. CDR3 length: 13 amino acids. The CDR3 bases are TGTGCCAGCAGTTGGACGTACGACAATGAGCAGTTCTTC. Protein product: CASSWTYDNEQFF.

The genes are TRBV6-1 and TRBJ1-2, with 12 positions matching TRBD1. The V segment lost 3 bases and the J segment 4 bases; nucleotides outside the gene matches: 3. The germline gives CDR1 MNHNS, CDR2 SASEGT. This CDR3 is built from 15 residues. The CDR3 is CASSERDRGPYGYTF. The CDR3 coding sequence is TGTGCCAGCAGTGAGAGGGACAGGGGGCCCTATGGCTACACCTTC.

V and J are TRBV12-5 and TRBJ2-3; the D gene is possibly TRBD2 (5 bases). This CDR3 spans 15 amino acids. CDR1 LGHNT and CDR2 FRNRAP come from the germline V gene. V dropped 3 bases and J dropped 0 bases, with 10 bases sitting between them. Here the CDR3 reads CASGFGGYSTDTQYF. The CDR3 DNA reads TGTGCTAGTGGTTTTGGCGGGTATAGCACAGATACGCAGTATTTT.

V and J are TRBV7-8 and TRBJ2-7; no clear D. The CDR3 is 15 amino acids. Germline CDR1 SGHVS, CDR2 FQNEAQ. Between the trimmed V and J ends, which lost 5 bases and 5 bases, there was a span of 19 bases. Here the CDR3 reads CASSPRPGQLHEQYF. Here the CDR3 DNA reads TGTGCCAGCAGCCCACGACCGGGCCAACTCCACGAGCAGTACTTC.

V usage is TRBV7-9 and J usage is TRBJ1-5, with 8 bases matching TRBD1. CDR3 length: 15 residues. From germline, CDR1 is SEHNR and CDR2 FQNEAQ (reference sequence). V lost 2 bases to trimming and J lost 4 bases; unmatched junction nucleotides: 4. DNA of the CDR3: TGTGCCAGCAGCTTAACCGACAGGGGAAATCAGCCCCAGCATTTT. Encoded protein: CASSLTDRGNQPQHF.

The genes are TRBV5-6 and TRBJ1-3; D is perhaps TRBD1 (5 bases). Germline CDR1 SGHDT, CDR2 YYEEEE. The germline V and J ends were trimmed by 6 bases and 3 bases, with 10 bases remaining between them. CDR3 size: 13 residues. CDR3 loop: CASKRGFGNTIYF. DNA of the CDR3: TGTGCCAGCAAGCGGGGGTTTGGAAACACCATATATTTT. Full variable domain (rest looked up from reference TRBV5-6 and TRBJ1-3): DAGVTQSPTHLIKTRGQQVTLRCSPKSGHDTVSWYQQALGQGPQFIFQYYEEEERQRGNFPDRFSGHQFPNYSSELNVNALLLGDSALYLCASKRGFGNTIYFGEGSWLTVV.

The V gene is TRBV6-5, the J gene TRBJ2-7, with 8 positions matching TRBD2. Germline-derived CDR1 and CDR2 are MNHEY and SVGAGI. Germline trimming cut 2 bases from V and 3 bases from J; bases unmatched to any gene: 6. The CDR3 consists of 15 residues. CDR3 protein: CASSYASGGVYEQYF. In DNA form, the CDR3 reads TGTGCCAGCAGTTACGCGAGCGGGGGCGTCTACGAGCAGTACTTC.

V is TRBV18 and J is TRBJ2-5; TRBD1 agrees at 8 bases. Losses at the gene ends were 10 bases for V and 1 base for J; bases not matched to a gene: 2. The germline CDR1 and CDR2 sequences are KGHSH and LQKENI. This CDR3 region has 12 residues. CDR3 in DNA: TGTGCCACCGGACAGGGCCAAGAGACCCAGTACTTC. Translating gives CATGQGQETQYF. Full variable domain (outside the CDR3, taken from reference TRBV18 and TRBJ2-5): NAGVMQNPRHLVRRRGQEARLRCSPMKGHSHVYWYRQLPEEGLKFMVYLQKENIIDESGMPKERFSAEFPKEGPSILRIQQVVRGDSAAYFCATGQGQETQYFGPGTRLLVL.

This chain joins TRBV29-1 and TRBJ2-2; no clear D. The CDR3 is made up of 15 amino acids. Per germline, CDR1 SQVTM and CDR2 ANQGSEA. Between the trimmed V and J ends, which lost 2 bases and 7 bases, there was a span of 17 bases. The CDR3 is CSVERLQRASGELFF. The CDR3 nucleotides read TGCAGCGTTGAAAGGCTGCAAAGGGCGAGCGGGGAGCTGTTTTTT.

This clone was recorded a few times. The chain uses TRBV10-1 and TRBJ2-7; D not resolved. Looked up from germline, CDR1 is WNHNN and CDR2 is SYGVQD (reference sequence). The CDR3 has 13 amino acids. V was cut by 4 bases and J by 2 bases, with 9 bases left in between. CDR3 DNA sequence: TGCGCCAGCAGTGTTGGGCCAACCTACGAGCAGTACTTC. Protein sequence: CASSVGPTYEQYF.

The chain recombines TRBV5-6 with TRBJ1-1; 8 bases match TRBD1. Germline V gene sequence: CDR1 SGHDT, CDR2 YYEEEE. The CDR3 runs 13 residues. V lost 2 bases and J lost 8; bases outside the gene matches: 5. The CDR3 sequence is CASSFPGGWEAFF. The CDR3 coding sequence is TGTGCCAGCAGCTTTCCAGGGGGCTGGGAAGCTTTCTTT.

The CDR3 DNA is TGTGCCAGCAGTCTACTAGCGGGGGTCCACGAGCAGTACTTC. Translation gives CASSLLAGVHEQYF. The genes are TRBV28 and TRBJ2-7; 11 nucleotides match TRBD2. The CDR3 has 14 amino acids. J gave up 5 bases and V 5 bases, and 5 bases lay outside the gene matches. Germline-derived CDR1 and CDR2 are MDHEN and SYDVKM.

The genes are TRBV7-9 and TRBJ2-2, with D tentatively TRBD2 (6 bases). Germline V CDR1 and CDR2: SEHNR, FQNEAQ (reference sequence). The V gene lost 4 bases and the J gene lost 6 bases, with 12 bases spanning the gap. The CDR3 has 14 amino acids. CDR3 DNA: TGTGCCAGCAGCTGGCGGGAAGAGGCCGGGGAGCTGTTTTTT. Protein product: CASSWREEAGELFF.

This clone was seen only a few times. In DNA form, the CDR3 reads TGTGCCAGCAGCTTCAGGACAGGGAACACTGAAGCTTTCTTT. Residues: CASSFRTGNTEAFF. The V call is TRBV5-5, the J call TRBJ1-1, with 7 bases matching TRBD1. After removal of 2 bases from V and 1 base from J, the junction contained 2 bases not matched to a gene. Germline V gene sequence: CDR1 SGHKS, CDR2 YYEKEE (reference sequence). The CDR3 is 14 amino acids.

This chain connects TRBV5-1 to TRBJ1-1; D gene ambiguous. Trimming pared 3 bases from V and 1 base from J, leaving 16 bases between. The germline V gene has CDR1 SGHRS and CDR2 YFSETQ. This CDR3 is 16 amino acids long. CDR3 amino acids: CASSYGSMDGNTEAFF. The CDR3 DNA sequence: TGCGCCAGCAGCTACGGGAGTATGGACGGGAACACTGAAGCTTTCTTT.

This rearrangement joins TRBV11-1 to TRBJ1-6; 7 bases are a match to TRBD1. V lost 3 bases and J lost 9; bases outside the gene matches: 8. The germline CDR1 and CDR2 sequences are SGHAT and FQDESV (reference sequence). CDR3 length: 15 residues. CDR3 sequence reads: CASSFRQGGSSPLHF. The CDR3 DNA is TGTGCCAGCAGCTTCCGACAGGGAGGGAGTTCACCCCTCCACTTT.

In its sample, this clone was seen a few times. The chain employs TRBV2 and TRBJ1-6; D remains unclear. Looked up from germline, CDR1 is SNHLY and CDR2 is FYNNEI. V was clipped by 8 bases and J by 7 bases, with 9 bases between them. This CDR3 comprises 12 residues. The CDR3 DNA sequence: TGTGCCAGCGCTCGGCTAAATTCACCCCTCCACTTT. Amino acid sequence: CASARLNSPLHF.

The V and J genes are TRBV5-1 and TRBJ2-5; unclear D gene. The length of the CDR3 is 15 residues. Germline CDR1 reads SGHRS; CDR2 reads YFSETQ. The ends were cut back, 0 bases at V and 5 bases at J, with 14 bases in the middle. This CDR3 reads CASSLDRANMETQYF. DNA of the CDR3: TGCGCCAGCAGCTTGGACAGAGCGAATATGGAGACCCAGTACTTC.

The sample holds one count of this clone. The CDR3 loop is CASGQPGAGSNEQFF. As DNA, the CDR3 is TGTGCTAGTGGCCAGCCGGGGGCGGGGAGCAATGAGCAGTTCTTC. V usage is TRBV12-5 and J usage is TRBJ2-1, with D tentatively TRBD1 or TRBD2 (6 bases each). Germline V lookup: CDR1 LGHNT, CDR2 FRNRAP. CDR3 length equals 15 residues. Trimming pared 6 bases from V and 6 bases from J, leaving 18 bases between.

The V and J genes are TRBV28 and TRBJ2-7; D uncertain. Germline lookup yields CDR1 MDHEN and CDR2 SYDVKM. V was cut by 4 bases and J by 2 bases, with 15 bases left in between. The CDR3 is made up of 15 amino acids. In DNA form, the CDR3 reads TGTGCCAGCAGTTCCCTTGACATAGGAACCTACGAGCAGTACTTC. Protein product: CASSSLDIGTYEQYF.

This clone was detected once. The rearrangement uses TRBV30 and TRBJ2-3; D not certain. CDR1 is GTSNPN and CDR2 is SVGIG in the germline V gene (reference sequence). V was clipped by 2 bases and J by 5 bases, with 8 bases between them. CDR3 length: 12 residues. CDR3 region: CAWSRGLDTQYF. For the CDR3, the DNA is TGTGCCTGGAGTCGAGGTTTAGATACGCAGTATTTT.

CDR3 bases: TGTGCCAGCAGCGAGGGGGGGCCCCTCTACGAGCAGTACTTC. As protein: CASSEGGPLYEQYF. The V and J genes are TRBV7-9 and TRBJ2-7; TRBD2 is a possible D gene (7 bases). The CDR3 loop spans 14 amino acids. CDR1 and CDR2 from the germline V gene are SEHNR and FQNEAQ (reference sequence). Trimming removed 5 bases at V and 3 bases at J, with 14 bases between.

The chain combines TRBV6-1 with TRBJ1-5; TRBD1 matches 9 bases. CDR1 and CDR2 (germline): MNHNS, SASEGT. J lost 6 bases, V lost 11 bases, and 8 bases had no gene match. CDR3 length: 13 amino acids. The CDR3 DNA reads TGTGCCGGGGGGGACAGGGAAACTCAGCCCCAGCATTTT. Its protein product is CAGGDRETQPQHF.